A selection of T cell receptor beta chains follows, all from one sample in a study of CD4 T cells in relation to SARS-CoV-2 and coronaviruses. These receptors have no identified antigens. The method was immunoSEQ multiplex PCR; TCRdb's version includes in-frame clones alone and lacks a portion of them. This sample has just under 30,000 clones, with about 76% found just once. Sequencing used CD4+ T cells from PBMCs, cultured in vitro. The receptors originated from a human donor in good health. CDR3s include the opening cysteine and the closing phenylalanine or tryptophan. D genes are given only for firm matches. Clone size is given for some rows only: seen once, a few or many times, or a class if the clone is expanded.

d_call	clone_size	v_call	j_call	cdr3_aa	cdr3_nt
TRBD2	-	TRBV6-5	TRBJ2-7	CASSYLLAGAVEQYF	TGTGCCAGCAGTTACCTCCTAGCGGGAGCTGTCGAGCAGTACTTC
TRBD1	-	TRBV7-2	TRBJ2-5	CASSTSGTGVQETQYF	TGTGCCAGCAGCACATCCGGGACAGGGGTTCAAGAGACCCAGTACTTC
TRBD1	few	TRBV7-8	TRBJ1-2	CASSSDREVYGYTF	TGTGCCAGCAGCTCCGACAGGGAGGTCTATGGCTACACCTTC
-	-	TRBV9	TRBJ1-6	CASSAVGDSPLHF	TGTGCCAGCAGCGCCGTAGGGGATTCACCCCTCCACTTT
-	-	TRBV7-9	TRBJ1-2	CASSPLQGRYTF	TGTGCCAGCAGCCCCTTACAGGGACGCTACACCTTC
TRBD1	-	TRBV19	TRBJ2-2	CASSMYSVRQGAIGELFF	TGTGCCAGTAGTATGTATTCTGTGAGGCAGGGGGCTATCGGGGAGCTGTTTTTT
TRBD2	-	TRBV11-3	TRBJ2-2	CASSLRLAGGASGELFF	TGTGCCAGCAGCTTACGGCTAGCGGGTGGGGCGTCAGGGGAGCTGTTTTTT
TRBD2	-	TRBV7-2	TRBJ2-1	CASSPRLAGAYEQFF	TGTGCCAGCAGCCCCCGTCTAGCGGGGGCGTATGAGCAGTTCTTC
-	once	TRBV30	TRBJ1-4	CAWSVVSYEKLFF	TGTGCCTGGAGTGTCGTCAGCTATGAAAAACTGTTTTTT
-	-	TRBV7-2	TRBJ2-7	CASSLSGNEQYF	TGTGCCAGCAGCTTAAGCGGAAACGAGCAGTACTTC
-	-	TRBV12-3/TRBV12-4	TRBJ1-1	CASSLEGFSGAFF	TGTGCCAGCAGTTTGGAGGGGTTCTCTGGAGCTTTCTTT
TRBD2	few	TRBV11-3	TRBJ2-1	CASSLLAGGRHNEQFF	TGTGCCAGCAGCCTTCTAGCGGGAGGGCGACATAATGAGCAGTTCTTC
-	-	TRBV11-3	TRBJ2-1	CASSSYRDNEQFF	TGTGCCAGCAGCTCCTACCGAGACAATGAGCAGTTCTTC
TRBD1	-	TRBV30	TRBJ1-1	CAWSLGTGSTEAFF	TGTGCCTGGAGCCTCGGGACAGGGTCCACTGAAGCTTTCTTT
TRBD1	few	TRBV27	TRBJ1-2	CASSDREGYGYTF	TGTGCCAGCTCGGACAGGGAAGGATATGGCTACACCTTC
TRBD2	medium-sized	TRBV28	TRBJ2-2	CASSLQGLAGGPGELFF	TGTGCCAGCAGTTTACAAGGGTTAGCGGGTGGACCCGGGGAGCTGTTTTTT
TRBD1	-	TRBV19	TRBJ2-2	CASSIVGTGEGGELFF	TGTGCCAGTAGTATCGTAGGGACAGGGGAAGGCGGGGAGCTGTTTTTT
-	-	TRBV7-2	TRBJ2-5	CASSLEGRGFETQYF	TGTGCCAGCAGCTTAGAGGGACGAGGGTTCGAGACCCAGTACTTC
-	-	TRBV5-1	TRBJ2-4	CASSPGRSRDIQYF	TGCGCCAGCAGCCCCGGGCGTAGTCGGGACATTCAGTACTTC
TRBD2	-	TRBV5-1	TRBJ2-1	CASSLGVAGGYNEQFF	TGCGCCAGCAGCTTGGGTGTAGCGGGAGGGTACAATGAGCAGTTCTTC
TRBD1	-	TRBV6-5	TRBJ1-2	CASSLTTGVGYTF	TGTGCCAGCAGTTTAACGACAGGGGTCGGCTACACCTTC
-	-	TRBV12-5	TRBJ1-1	CASGLDQGFEAFF	TGTGCTAGTGGTTTGGATCAGGGCTTTGAAGCTTTCTTT
TRBD2	-	TRBV7-8	TRBJ2-5	CASSLGTSSTWAQYF	TGTGCCAGCAGCTTAGGGACTAGCTCAACGTGGGCCCAGTACTTC
-	-	TRBV4-1	TRBJ2-7	CASSRYTNSAEQYF	TGCGCCAGCAGCCGATATACTAACAGTGCCGAGCAGTACTTC
-	-	TRBV5-4	TRBJ2-7	CASSLGVSYEQYF	TGTGCCAGCAGCTTGGGCGTCTCCTACGAGCAGTACTTC
TRBD1	once	TRBV4-3	TRBJ1-2	CASSPTGGTYGYTF	TGCGCCAGCAGCCCGACAGGGGGCACCTATGGCTACACCTTC
TRBD2	-	TRBV29-1	TRBJ2-7	CSVRTGGGSYEQYF	TGCAGCGTCAGAACGGGGGGGGGCTCCTACGAGCAGTACTTC
-	-	TRBV10-3	TRBJ1-6	CAISEPTTGYGSYNSPLHF	TGTGCCATCAGTGAGCCGACAACTGGATACGGCTCCTATAATTCACCCCTCCACTTT